These 28 T cell receptor beta chains share one sample of origin, sequenced in a study of shared clonotypes between healthy human individuals (dated by TCRdb to 2018 to 2020). For the CD8 naive samples, CD45RO-negative cells were positively selected for CCR7, yielding a CD45RA+CCR7+ population from which TemRA cells were excluded. The receptor library was made with the immunoSEQ multiplex PCR assay. TCRdb provides this immuneACCESS table in a form limited to in-frame rearrangements. Some clones are lacking; in checked studies, under half of them reflect an unresolved V gene, and why the rest are absent is not known. The sample data list roughly 570,000 clones, and about 98% of these were observed just once. The ten largest clones capture more than 0.3% of the sample. The sample taken for sequencing was naive CD8+ T cells sorted from blood. The meaning of the sample's cell subset or site label: CD45RA+CCR7+. The receptors were sampled from a man between 25 and 39 years old in good health.

This chain connects TRBV9 to TRBJ2-5; D gene uncertain. The CDR3 is made up of 15 amino acids. Germline lookup yields CDR1 SGDLS and CDR2 YYNGEE. Trimming took 4 bases from V and 2 from J, leaving 15 bases between them. Written as DNA, the CDR3 is TGTGCCAGCAGCCCCGGGCCCGGGCAGCAAGAGACCCAGTACTTC. Its translation: CASSPGPGQQETQYF. Together with reference TRBV9 and TRBJ2-5, the CDR3 gives the full variable domain: DSGVTQTPKHLITATGQRVTLRCSPRSGDLSVYWYQQSLDQGLQFLIQYYNGEERAKGNILERFSAQQFPDLHSELNLSSLELGDSALYFCASSPGPGQQETQYFGPGTRLLVL.

The chain is built from TRBV18 and TRBJ2-6, with unresolved D. The CDR3 sequence is 15 residues long. Germline V gene lookup returns CDR1 KGHSH and CDR2 LQKENI. Trimming took off 2 bases at V and 0 bases at J, with 5 bases between the two ends. CDR3: CASSPGTSGANVLTF. In DNA form, the CDR3 reads TGTGCCAGCTCACCAGGAACCTCTGGGGCCAACGTCCTGACTTTC.

The genes are TRBV5-1 and TRBJ2-2; tentative D call: TRBD2 (5 bases). The CDR3 has 16 residues. V was trimmed by 4 bases and J by 6 bases, leaving 19 bases between them. Germline V gene lookup returns CDR1 SGHRS and CDR2 YFSETQ. The CDR3 spells CASSPLEGSKAGELFF. For the CDR3, the DNA is TGCGCCAGCAGCCCCTTAGAAGGGAGCAAGGCCGGGGAGCTGTTTTTT.

This chain links TRBV10-3 with TRBJ1-1; 8 bases fit TRBD1. Looked up from germline, CDR1 is ENHRY and CDR2 is SYGVKD. V lost 11 bases and J lost 5; bases outside the gene matches: 7. The CDR3 consists of 12 residues. CDR3 loop: CAVQGDRTEAFF. For the CDR3, the DNA is TGTGCCGTACAGGGGGATCGAACTGAAGCTTTCTTT.

The chain carries TRBV29-1 and TRBJ2-1; D is undetermined. There are 14 residues in the CDR3. Trimming removed 1 base from V and 6 bases from J, with 13 bases in between. The germline V gene has CDR1 SQVTM and CDR2 ANQGSEA. The CDR3 reads CSVEGVSVGNEQFF. The CDR3 region has the DNA TGCAGCGTTGAAGGCGTCTCGGTGGGCAATGAGCAGTTCTTC.

The V call is TRBV12-1, the J call TRBJ2-6; the table assigns TRBD2, which was not confirmed against the DNA. TRBV12-1 constitutes a pseudogene. CDR3 size: 18 residues. The CDR3 DNA reads as TGTGCCAGCAACGAACGGGAGAATTTTAGCTCTGGGGCCAACGTCCTGACTTTC. Its protein is CASNERENFSSGANVLTF.

The gene calls are TRBV5-1 and TRBJ2-2; D uncertain. CDR3 length: 15 residues. Between the trimmed V and J ends, which lost 0 bases and 1 base, there was a span of 7 bases. Germline V gives CDR1 SGHRS, CDR2 YFSETQ. CDR3 sequence (DNA): TGCGCCAGCAGCTTGGAAGGCGGGAACACCGGGGAGCTGTTTTTT. Amino acid sequence: CASSLEGGNTGELFF.

The chain links TRBV6-1 to TRBJ2-7; D unresolved. From germline, CDR1 is MNHNS and CDR2 SASEGT. There are 12 residues in the CDR3. The germline V and J ends were trimmed by 4 bases and 6 bases, with 10 bases remaining between them. In DNA, the CDR3 is TGTGCCAGCAGTGTTTTGAGATTCGAGCAGTACTTC. Protein product: CASSVLRFEQYF.

CDR3 DNA: TGTGCCAGCAGAAAGCCGGGACAGGGAAACTACGAGCAGTACTTC. Translated: CASRKPGQGNYEQYF. The chain recombines TRBV11-2 with TRBJ2-7; 9 nucleotides match TRBD1. Per germline, CDR1 SGHAT and CDR2 FQNNGV. This CDR3 is built from 15 residues. V lost 6 bases and J lost 3; bases outside the gene matches: 9. The full variable domain, in which reference TRBV11-2 and TRBJ2-7 provide the parts outside the CDR3, is EAGVAQSPRYKIIEKRQSVAFWCNPISGHATLYWYQQILGQGPKLLIQFQNNGVVDDSQLPKDRFSAERLKGVDSTLKIQPAKLEDSAVYLCASRKPGQGNYEQYFGPGTRLTVT.

Worth noting for this clone: Additional DNA sequences in this sample encode the identical CDR3. The J gene is TRBJ2-7, the V gene TRBV9; 7 bases align to TRBD1. CDR3 length: 14 amino acids. Germline loops: CDR1 SGDLS, CDR2 YYNGEE. Losses at the gene ends were 2 bases for V and 0 bases for J; bases not matched to a gene: 2. The CDR3 nucleotides read TGTGCCAGCAGCGTTGGGACAGACTCCTACGAGCAGTACTTC. It translates to CASSVGTDSYEQYF.

This clone was recorded only once. This chain uses TRBV6-6 with TRBJ2-7; D gene unclear. Trimming cost V 4 bases and J 0 bases, with 13 bases left between them. From germline, CDR1 is MNHNY and CDR2 SVGAGI (reference sequence). CDR3 size: 15 residues. The DNA of the CDR3 is TGTGCCAGCAGTTTGTACGACGGAAGCTCCTACGAGCAGTACTTC. It specifies CASSLYDGSSYEQYF.

The V gene is TRBV2, the J gene TRBJ2-3; TRBD1 aligns across 9 bases. This CDR3 spans 14 amino acids. The germline CDR1 and CDR2 sequences are SNHLY and FYNNEI. V gave up 6 bases and J gave up 8 bases; unmatched junction bases: 9. The CDR3: CASRWDRATGTQYF. The CDR3 region has the DNA TGTGCCAGCAGGTGGGACAGGGCGACGGGTACGCAGTATTTT. Combining the CDR3 with reference TRBV2 and TRBJ2-3 gives the whole variable domain EPEVTQTPSHQVTQMGQEVILRCVPISNHLYFYWYRQILGQKVEFLVSFYNNEISEKSEIFDDQFSVERPDGSNFTLKIRSTKLEDSAMYFCASRWDRATGTQYFGPGTRLTVL.

V usage is TRBV10-2 and J usage is TRBJ2-3; D may be TRBD2 (5 bases). Trimming stripped 6 bases from V and 3 bases from J, with 13 bases between. The CDR3 loop spans 14 amino acids. CDR1 is WSHSY and CDR2 is SAAADI in the germline V gene. CDR3 DNA: TGCGCCAGCAGCTCCGGGATGTTTACAGATACGCAGTATTTT. Translation gives CASSSGMFTDTQYF.

This clone was counted once. The J gene is TRBJ2-7, the V gene TRBV4-3; the D is unclear. V was clipped by 0 bases and J by 0 bases, with 6 bases between them. The germline CDR1 and CDR2 sequences are LGHNA and YSLEER. The CDR3 has 14 residues. CDR3 region: CASSQDQSSYEQYF. CDR3 DNA: TGCGCCAGCAGCCAAGATCAAAGCTCCTACGAGCAGTACTTC.

The chain is built from TRBV5-5 and TRBJ2-7; 12 nucleotides match TRBD2. The germline V gene has CDR1 SGHKS and CDR2 YYEKEE (reference sequence). This CDR3 contains 15 residues. The trim removed 2 bases at V and 7 bases at J, leaving 7 bases unmatched. The CDR3 DNA is TGTGCCAGCAGCTTCCAGACTAGCGGGAGAATGGAGCAGTACTTC. Its translation: CASSFQTSGRMEQYF.

This chain links TRBV15 with TRBJ1-2; tentative D call: TRBD1 (5 bases). Trimming removed 5 bases from V and 5 bases from J, with 15 bases in between. Germline CDR1 reads LNHNV; CDR2 reads YYDKDF (reference sequence). The CDR3 length is 14 residues. CDR3 DNA: TGTGCCACCAGCCGAGGGACCGGGGCATATGGCTACACCTTC. Protein: CATSRGTGAYGYTF.

The chain employs TRBV6-5 and TRBJ2-7; D ambiguous. The ends were cut back, 6 bases at V and 2 bases at J, with 8 bases in the middle. This CDR3 is built from 12 residues. Germline assignment: CDR1 MNHEY and CDR2 SVGAGI. CDR3 residues: CASRQTPYEQYF. In DNA, the CDR3 is TGTGCCAGCAGACAGACCCCCTACGAGCAGTACTTC.

V is TRBV27 and J is TRBJ2-1; 7 bases agree with TRBD1. There are 16 residues in the CDR3. CDR1 MNHEY and CDR2 SMNVEV come from the germline V gene (reference sequence). V was clipped by 1 base and J by 8 bases; unmatched bases: 11. The CDR3 nucleotides are TGTGCCAGCAGTTTATTAAGAGCACCCCAGGGGGATGAGCAGTTCTTC. Its translation: CASSLLRAPQGDEQFF.

For the CDR3, the DNA is TGCGCCAGCAGCCCAGGACAGGGAGACTATGGCTACACCTTC. Translation gives CASSPGQGDYGYTF. The V call is TRBV5-1, the J call TRBJ1-2; 8 bases fit TRBD1. The germline V gene has CDR1 SGHRS and CDR2 YFSETQ. After removal of 4 bases from V and 3 bases from J, the junction contained 5 bases not matched to a gene. The CDR3 is 14 residues long. The full variable domain, in which reference TRBV5-1 and TRBJ1-2 provide the parts outside the CDR3, is KAGVTQTPRYLIKTRGQQVTLSCSPISGHRSVSWYQQTPGQGLQFLFEYFSETQRNKGNFPGRFSGRQFSNSRSEMNVSTLELGDSALYLCASSPGQGDYGYTFGSGTRLTVV.

The chain couples TRBV9 to TRBJ2-7; D unclear. CDR3 size: 15 residues. V lost 0 bases to trimming and J lost 0 bases, with 10 bases between them. Germline V gene sequence: CDR1 SGDLS, CDR2 YYNGEE. In DNA, the CDR3 is TGTGCCAGCAGCGTAGCAACGGAACCCTCCTACGAGCAGTACTTC. Its protein is CASSVATEPSYEQYF.

In nucleotides, the CDR3 is TGTGCCTGGAGTGCCCGTACAGGCTTGATTGAAGCTTTCTTT. Translation: CAWSARTGLIEAFF. This chain uses TRBV30 with TRBJ1-1, with a weak D call TRBD1 (5 bases). The V gene's germline CDR1 is GTSNPN and CDR2 SVGIG (reference sequence). This CDR3 spans 14 amino acids. V was cut by 1 base and J by 7 bases, with 16 bases left in between.

This clone showed up just a few times. The genes are TRBV27 and TRBJ1-5, with TRBD1 matching 7 bases. CDR1 MNHEY and CDR2 SMNVEV come from the germline V gene (reference sequence). With V trimmed by 4 bases and J by 10 bases, 7 bases remained unmatched. The CDR3 contains 13 residues. The CDR3 DNA reads as TGTGCCAGCAGTTGGACAGGCAACGGACCCCAGCATTTT. This sequence encodes CASSWTGNGPQHF.

The chain joins TRBV27 to TRBJ1-5, with D unclear. Trimming took 5 bases from V and 6 from J, leaving 17 bases between them. Germline V gene data show CDR1 as MNHEY and CDR2 as SMNVEV (reference sequence). This CDR3 region has 15 residues. The CDR3 DNA reads TGTGCCAGCAGTCCGCGTGGCAGGTCGGCTCAGCCCCAGCATTTT. This sequence encodes CASSPRGRSAQPQHF.

In DNA form, the CDR3 reads TGTGCCATCAGTGGAACCGATGGGGCACGAGACTACTACGAGCAGTACTTC. As protein: CAISGTDGARDYYEQYF. The V call is TRBV10-3, the J call TRBJ2-7, with D perhaps assigned TRBD1 or TRBD2 (5 bases each). Germline assignment: CDR1 ENHRY and CDR2 SYGVKD. The CDR3 consists of 17 residues. The V gene lost 4 bases and the J gene lost 3 bases, with 22 bases spanning the gap.

V and J are TRBV6-1 and TRBJ1-1; D ambiguous. Germline-derived CDR1 and CDR2 are MNHNS and SASEGT. The CDR3 runs to 12 residues. V was clipped by 6 bases and J by 9 bases, with 14 bases between them. The CDR3 nucleotides read TGTGCCAGCAGGGACGGATTTTTACAAGCTTTCTTT. It specifies CASRDGFLQAFF.

In its sample, this clone was seen once. V is TRBV4-1 and J is TRBJ2-6; 10 positions match TRBD1. The germline V gene encodes CDR1 MGHRA and CDR2 YSYEKL. V was clipped by 2 bases and J by 2 bases; unmatched bases: 3. The CDR3 is 17 residues long. CDR3 sequence: CASSQWDRGAGANVLTF. The CDR3 nucleotides are TGCGCCAGCAGCCAATGGGACAGGGGAGCTGGGGCCAACGTCCTGACTTTC.

V usage is TRBV27 and J usage is TRBJ2-7; D possibly corresponds to TRBD2 (6 bases). Germline lookup yields CDR1 MNHEY and CDR2 SMNVEV (reference sequence). Trimming stripped 0 bases from V and 6 bases from J, with 12 bases between. The CDR3 sequence is 14 residues long. CDR3 nucleotides: TGTGCCAGCAGTTTATCGGGACTGCTAGTCGAGCAGTACTTC. This sequence encodes CASSLSGLLVEQYF.

This sequence joins TRBV9 and TRBJ2-1, with D perhaps TRBD1 or TRBD2 (5 bases each). V was trimmed by 6 bases and J by 3 bases, leaving 16 bases between them. CDR3 length equals 15 residues. Germline V lookup: CDR1 SGDLS, CDR2 YYNGEE. In DNA form, the CDR3 reads TGTGCCAGCACCAGGGACCTCACCCACTACAATGAGCAGTTCTTC. Its protein product is CASTRDLTHYNEQFF. Full variable domain (missing parts from reference TRBV9 and TRBJ2-1): DSGVTQTPKHLITATGQRVTLRCSPRSGDLSVYWYQQSLDQGLQFLIQYYNGEERAKGNILERFSAQQFPDLHSELNLSSLELGDSALYFCASTRDLTHYNEQFFGPGTRLTVL.